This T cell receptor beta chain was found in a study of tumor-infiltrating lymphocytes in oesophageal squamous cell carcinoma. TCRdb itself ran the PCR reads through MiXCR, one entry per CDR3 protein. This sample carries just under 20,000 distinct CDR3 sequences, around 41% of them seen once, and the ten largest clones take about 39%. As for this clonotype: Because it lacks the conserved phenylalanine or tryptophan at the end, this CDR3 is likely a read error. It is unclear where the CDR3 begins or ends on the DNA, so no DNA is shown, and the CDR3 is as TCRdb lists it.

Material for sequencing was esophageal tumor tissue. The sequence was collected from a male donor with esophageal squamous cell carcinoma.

CDR3 sequence reads: CASSDPDRDTEI. This rearrangement joins TRBV6-6 to TRBJ2-5; the D call in the table, TRBD1, was not verified against the DNA. Both ends counted, the CDR3 spans 12 residues. Germline lookup yields CDR1 MNHNY and CDR2 SVGAGI (reference sequence).